Only one count was recorded for the clone carrying this T cell receptor (beta chain). Its antigen is not known. This CDR3 contains 11 residues. Trimming cost V 0 bases and J 4 bases, with 4 bases left between them. Germline V gene sequence: CDR1 SQVTM, CDR2 ANQGSEA. This sample was included in a study of OX40 agonist ivuxolimab in advanced cancers. Study-level information: Ivuxolimab, which is an agonistic anti-OX40 (CD134) antibody, was administered to the patients.

Whole-study findings and limits: There were, on average, more expanded clones in CD8+ T cells than in CD4+.

Blood samples were obtained at baseline, cycle 4 day 1, and cycle 7 day 1. Assay: immunoSEQ multiplex PCR; the TCRdb copy retains only in-frame clones and omits some. The sample has roughly 46,000 clones, roughly 88% seen once. Sequenced material: CD4+ or CD8+ T cells sorted from blood, taken in a trial of the OX40 agonist ivuxolimab. The TCR was taken from an adult with an advanced solid tumor such as melanoma, head and neck, liver or kidney cancer. The chain links TRBV29-1 to TRBJ2-7, with unresolved D. CDR3 region: CSVEERYEQYF. CDR3 DNA: TGCAGCGTTGAAGAACGGTACGAGCAGTACTTC.